This passage covers 15 T cell receptor beta chains from one sample sequenced in a study of shared clonotypes between healthy human individuals. CD8 cells classed as naive were CD45RO-negative and positively selected for CCR7, excluding terminally differentiated effector memory CD45RA+ cells. Repertoires were generated with immunoSEQ multiplex PCR, while TCRdb's copy carries only in-frame clones and drops some. The repertoire holds some 1,900,000 clones, about 95% seen once, with 1.2% in the top ten. The sample taken for sequencing was naive CD8+ T cells sorted from blood. These TCRs come from a man between 18 and 35 years old in good health.

This clone showed up just once. The chain carries TRBV4-3 and TRBJ1-3, with a weak D call TRBD1 (6 bases). The V end lost 1 base, the J end lost 4 bases, and 17 bases lay between the germline ends. Germline CDR1 reads LGHNA; CDR2 reads YSLEER. The CDR3 totals 17 residues. The CDR3: CASSQAWTVSAGNTIYF. The CDR3 DNA reads as TGCGCCAGCAGCCAAGCCTGGACAGTTTCTGCCGGAAACACCATATATTTT.

This sequence joins TRBV10-1 and TRBJ1-2; maybe TRBD1 (5 bases). Germline CDR1 reads WNHNN; CDR2 reads SYGVQD (reference sequence). Trimming pared 7 bases from V and 3 bases from J, leaving 12 bases between. CDR3 length: 13 residues. In DNA, the CDR3 is TGCGCCAGCATGGGGGAATCGGACTATGGCTACACCTTC. Residues: CASMGESDYGYTF.

This clone was counted once. V usage is TRBV7-9 and J usage is TRBJ1-5, with D possibly matching TRBD1 (5 bases). The CDR3 spans 12 residues. Trimming cost V 3 bases and J 11 bases, with 11 bases left between them. Germline V gene sequence: CDR1 SEHNR, CDR2 FQNEAQ (reference sequence). The CDR3 nucleotides read TGTGCCAGCAGCTTCGGGGCCTCTTCCCAGCATTTT. Its translation: CASSFGASSQHF.

This CDR3 reads CASYGGVEAFF. Here the CDR3 DNA reads TGTGCCAGCTACGGGGGAGTTGAAGCTTTCTTT. The chain recombines TRBV5-6 with TRBJ1-1, with D perhaps TRBD1 (5 bases). This CDR3 has 11 amino acids. The ends were cut back, 7 bases at V and 7 bases at J, with 11 bases in the middle. Germline assignment: CDR1 SGHDT and CDR2 YYEEEE. The full variable domain, in which reference TRBV5-6 and TRBJ1-1 provide the parts outside the CDR3, is DAGVTQSPTHLIKTRGQQVTLRCSPKSGHDTVSWYQQALGQGPQFIFQYYEEEERQRGNFPDRFSGHQFPNYSSELNVNALLLGDSALYLCASYGGVEAFFGQGTRLTVV.

The chain carries TRBV6-1 and TRBJ2-7, with TRBD1 matching 10 bases. The CDR3 extends over 15 amino acids. Losses at the gene ends were 4 bases for V and 3 bases for J; bases not matched to a gene: 6. Germline CDR1 MNHNS, CDR2 SASEGT. Here the CDR3 reads CASSVGTGVLYEQYF. DNA of the CDR3: TGTGCCAGCAGTGTTGGGACAGGGGTTCTCTACGAGCAGTACTTC.

The chain is built from TRBV6-5 and TRBJ2-5, with a weak D call TRBD1 (6 bases). The CDR3 is made up of 16 amino acids. CDR1 MNHEY and CDR2 SVGAGI come from the germline V gene. The V gene lost 1 base and the J gene lost 5 bases, with 17 bases spanning the gap. CDR3: CASSYFDGQTGETQYF. The CDR3 DNA follows: TGTGCCAGCAGTTACTTCGACGGACAGACGGGGGAGACCCAGTACTTC.

The V and J genes are TRBV13 and TRBJ2-7, with D unresolved. Germline assignment: CDR1 PRHDT and CDR2 FYEKMQ (reference sequence). Trimming shortened V by 0 bases and J by 7 bases, and 16 bases separated the two germline ends. The CDR3 totals 15 residues. The CDR3 DNA reads TGTGCCAGCAGCTTAGGGGCAGCCTTCGTTTGGGAGCAGTACTTC. Amino acids: CASSLGAAFVWEQYF.

The CDR3 sequence is CSVLQGVEQFF. The DNA for the CDR3 is TGCAGCGTTCTTCAGGGCGTTGAGCAGTTCTTC. The chain has TRBV29-1 and TRBJ2-1; D possibly corresponds to TRBD1 (5 bases). This CDR3 has 11 amino acids. Germline V gene data show CDR1 as SQVTM and CDR2 as ANQGSEA. V lost 5 bases and J lost 9, with 11 bases in between.

CDR3 DNA: TGTGCCAGCAGCCGACAGGGGGAGAACACAGATACGCAGTATTTT. The encoded protein is CASSRQGENTDTQYF. The chain links TRBV7-9 to TRBJ2-3; the match to TRBD1 covers 9 bases. Germline trimming cut 5 bases from V and 2 bases from J; bases unmatched to any gene: 5. Germline V gene data show CDR1 as SEHNR and CDR2 as FQNEAQ (reference sequence). This CDR3 is 15 amino acids long.

J is TRBJ2-2 and V is TRBV7-2; D unclear. The V gene lost 5 bases and the J gene lost 7 bases, with 11 bases spanning the gap. Germline-derived CDR1 and CDR2 are SGHTA and FQGNSA. CDR3 length equals 13 residues. CDR3 sequence (DNA): TGTGCCAGCAGCGAAGTTTGGAGCGGGGAGCTGTTTTTT. Its translation: CASSEVWSGELFF.

This chain uses TRBV25-1 with TRBJ1-2, with 9 bases identical to TRBD1. J was trimmed by 6 bases and V by 7 bases; bases with no gene match: 6. Per the germline V gene, CDR1 is MGHDK and CDR2 is SYGVNS. The CDR3 loop spans 13 amino acids. CDR3 amino acids: CASTLTGGNGYTF. CDR3 coding DNA: TGTGCCAGCACCCTCACAGGGGGCAATGGCTACACCTTC.

The rearrangement joins TRBV9 to TRBJ2-7; 7 bases map to TRBD1. This CDR3 contains 14 residues. Germline V gene data show CDR1 as SGDLS and CDR2 as YYNGEE. With V trimmed by 2 bases and J by 3 bases, 5 bases remained unmatched. This CDR3 is CASSVTGDLYEQYF. CDR3 DNA sequence: TGTGCCAGCAGCGTCACAGGGGACCTCTACGAGCAGTACTTC.

This clone has a single count. The rearrangement links TRBV7-9 to TRBJ2-5; 7 nucleotides match TRBD2. Germline lookup yields CDR1 SEHNR and CDR2 FQNEAQ (reference sequence). V was clipped by 5 bases and J by 4 bases; unmatched bases: 7. This CDR3 is 14 amino acids long. The CDR3 region has the DNA TGTGCCAGCAGCCGGGCGCCGGGGGGAGAGACCCAGTACTTC. The encoded protein is CASSRAPGGETQYF.

The chain links TRBV7-9 to TRBJ2-5; a weak D match, TRBD2 (5 bases). Germline V CDR1 and CDR2: SEHNR, FQNEAQ (reference sequence). Deletions cut 1 base from V and 5 bases from J, with 8 bases between. The CDR3 length is 13 residues. CDR3 residues: CASSLGLTETQYF. CDR3 bases: TGTGCCAGCAGCTTAGGACTAACGGAGACCCAGTACTTC.

The V gene is TRBV7-2, the J gene TRBJ2-3; D remains ambiguous. This CDR3 region has 15 residues. V shed 5 bases and J shed 0 bases, with 12 bases lying between them. The germline CDR1 and CDR2 sequences are SGHTA and FQGNSA. CDR3 amino acids: CASSLFLGSTDTQYF. CDR3 nucleotide sequence: TGTGCCAGCAGCCTTTTTTTGGGGAGCACAGATACGCAGTATTTT.